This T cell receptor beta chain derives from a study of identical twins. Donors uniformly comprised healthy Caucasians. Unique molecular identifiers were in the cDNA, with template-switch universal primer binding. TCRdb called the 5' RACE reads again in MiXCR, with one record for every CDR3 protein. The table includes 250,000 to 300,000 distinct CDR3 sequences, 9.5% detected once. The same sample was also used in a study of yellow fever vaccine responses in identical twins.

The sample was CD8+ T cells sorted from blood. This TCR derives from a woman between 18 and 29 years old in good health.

The CDR3 DNA reads as TGCAGTGCTCCACCCCTAACTAGCGGGAGGGGAGATACGCAGTATTTT. This translates into CSAPPLTSGRGDTQYF. The J gene is TRBJ2-3, the V gene TRBV20-1; 13 bases agree with TRBD2. V lost 5 bases, J lost 5 bases, and 10 bases stayed unmatched. This CDR3 has 16 amino acids. Looked up from germline, CDR1 is DFQATT and CDR2 is SNEGSKA (reference sequence).